A single sample is the source of the 32 T cell receptor beta chains below, sequenced in a study of OX40 agonist ivuxolimab in advanced cancers. Generated by immunoSEQ multiplex PCR, the TCRdb table keeps only in-frame clones and is missing some. The sample has some 72,000 clones; about nine tenths are singletons. The sample here was CD4+ or CD8+ T cells sorted from blood, taken in a trial of the OX40 agonist ivuxolimab. The receptor set was obtained from an adult with an advanced solid tumor such as melanoma, head and neck, liver or kidney cancer.

The V and J genes are TRBV19 and TRBJ1-2; 9 positions agree with TRBD1. The junction had 8 bases not matched to a gene; V was cut back by 1 base and J by 5 bases. Looked up from germline, CDR1 is LNHDA and CDR2 is SQIVND (reference sequence). The CDR3 has 16 residues. The CDR3 loop reads CASSIAAGTGLYGYTF. The CDR3 DNA sequence: TGTGCCAGTAGTATAGCGGCCGGGACAGGGCTATATGGCTACACCTTC.

This chain links TRBV4-1 with TRBJ2-3; no firm D call. Trimming cost V 4 bases and J 7 bases, with 9 bases left between them. CDR3 length equals 12 residues. Germline CDR1 and CDR2: MGHRA and YSYEKL. The CDR3, as DNA: TGCGCCAGCAGCCCTGGGTGGAATACGCAGTATTTT. It yields the protein CASSPGWNTQYF.

The chain couples TRBV15 to TRBJ2-3; TRBD2 agrees at 13 bases. Unmatched junction bases numbered 8, after V lost 8 bases and J lost 6 bases. Germline CDR1 is LNHNV and CDR2 is YYDKDF (reference sequence). This CDR3 has 15 residues. This CDR3 reads CATRVGLAGWDTQYF. DNA of the CDR3: TGTGCCACCCGTGTGGGACTAGCGGGATGGGATACGCAGTATTTT.

The chain employs TRBV7-3 and TRBJ2-3; D might be TRBD2 (5 bases). The V end lost 8 bases, the J end lost 7 bases, and 19 bases lay between the germline ends. The CDR3 length is 14 residues. Germline V CDR1 and CDR2: SGHTA, FQGTGA. The chain's CDR3 is CASALSGAANTQYF. The CDR3 coding sequence is TGTGCCAGCGCCCTAAGCGGAGCGGCGAATACGCAGTATTTT. The variable domain in full, completed from reference TRBV7-3 and TRBJ2-3, reads GAGVSQTPSNKVTEKGKYVELRCDPISGHTALYWYRQSLGQGPEFLIYFQGTGAADDSGLPNDRFFAVRPEGSVSTLKIQRTERGDSAVYLCASALSGAANTQYFGPGTRLTVL.

This rearrangement joins TRBV6-1 to TRBJ1-4, with D possibly being TRBD1 (6 bases). With 5 bases removed from V and 4 bases from J, the gap between germline ends came to 14 bases. The CDR3 is 15 amino acids. CDR1 MNHNS and CDR2 SASEGT come from the germline V gene. As DNA, the CDR3 is TGTGCCAGCAGTACACTGGGGGGCGATAATGAAAAACTGTTTTTT. Residues: CASSTLGGDNEKLFF.

The rearrangement joins TRBV11-3 to TRBJ1-1, with D maybe TRBD1 (5 bases). The CDR3 length is 16 residues. Trimming pared 3 bases from V and 3 bases from J, leaving 17 bases between. Per germline, CDR1 SGHNT and CDR2 YENEEA. The chain's CDR3 is CASSFIFGGMDTEAFF. In DNA form, the CDR3 reads TGTGCCAGCAGCTTTATCTTCGGGGGAATGGACACTGAAGCTTTCTTT.

The chain has TRBV30 and TRBJ1-5; D gene uncertain. This CDR3 region has 13 residues. Trimming cost V 1 base and J 0 bases, with 4 bases left between them. In germline, CDR1 is GTSNPN, CDR2 SVGIG (reference sequence). The CDR3 nucleotides read TGTGCCTGGAGTGGAGGTAGCAATCAGCCCCAGCATTTT. This translates into CAWSGGSNQPQHF.

The genes are TRBV7-8 and TRBJ1-2, with D unresolved. V lost 1 base, J lost 4 bases, and 10 bases lay in between. Germline CDR1 reads SGHVS; CDR2 reads FQNEAQ. CDR3 size: 14 residues. The CDR3 here is CASSLGDSVYGYTF. CDR3 nucleotide sequence: TGTGCCAGCAGCTTAGGTGACTCTGTCTATGGCTACACCTTC.

The chain has TRBV7-2 and TRBJ1-4; D not resolved. The CDR3 is 13 amino acids. The germline V gene has CDR1 SGHTA and CDR2 FQGNSA. V was pared by 2 bases and J by 5 bases, with 6 bases between. The CDR3 reads CASSLIRNEKLFF. CDR3 nucleotides: TGTGCCAGCAGCTTAATACGGAATGAAAAACTGTTTTTT.

In this sample, this clone turned up once. This sequence joins TRBV20-1 and TRBJ2-7; no firm D call. The CDR3 is made up of 11 amino acids. The V and J ends lost 5 bases and 0 bases respectively, with 5 bases between them. Per the germline V gene, CDR1 is DFQATT and CDR2 is SNEGSKA (reference sequence). In DNA, the CDR3 is TGCAGTGCTTTGGTCTCCTACGAGCAGTACTTC. The encoded protein is CSALVSYEQYF.

The CDR3 is CSAEPGDTQYF. The CDR3 nucleotides read TGCAGTGCTGAGCCGGGCGATACGCAGTATTTT. The gene calls are TRBV20-1 and TRBJ2-3; D unresolved. Germline V gene data show CDR1 as DFQATT and CDR2 as SNEGSKA (reference sequence). The CDR3 is made up of 11 amino acids. Trimming stripped 5 bases from V and 6 bases from J, with 9 bases between.

This clone was detected once. The J gene is TRBJ2-1, the V gene TRBV7-2; 10 nucleotides line up with TRBD2. After removal of 8 bases from V and 2 bases from J, the junction contained 9 bases not matched to a gene. CDR1 is SGHTA and CDR2 is FQGNSA in the germline V gene. The CDR3 runs 16 residues. The CDR3 sequence is CASAYRGLAAYNEQFF. CDR3 coding DNA: TGTGCCAGCGCCTACCGAGGACTAGCGGCCTACAATGAGCAGTTCTTC.

V is TRBV29-1 and J is TRBJ1-1; 8 bases map to TRBD1. Trimming at V came to 7 bases and at J to 6 bases, leaving 4 bases not matched to a gene. CDR1 SQVTM and CDR2 ANQGSEA come from the germline V gene. The CDR3 spans 11 residues. CDR3 nucleotides: TGCAGCGCCGACAGGGGCGCTGAAGCTTTCTTT. It yields the protein CSADRGAEAFF.

The V call is TRBV28, the J call TRBJ1-5, with D unresolved. Trimming left V 3 bases short and J 0 bases short, with 9 bases between. Germline CDR1 and CDR2: MDHEN and SYDVKM. The length of the CDR3 is 15 residues. CDR3 nucleotides: TGTGCCAGCAGTTTCTCAGGTTCTAGCAATCAGCCCCAGCATTTT. This sequence encodes CASSFSGSSNQPQHF.

V and J are TRBV11-3 and TRBJ1-1; a weak D match, TRBD1 (5 bases). Trimming removed 3 bases at V and 6 bases at J, with 5 bases between. Germline assignment: CDR1 SGHNT and CDR2 YENEEA. This CDR3 region has 11 residues. CDR3 coding DNA: TGTGCCAGCAGCTTCAGGGCTGAAGCTTTCTTT. Translation gives CASSFRAEAFF.

The genes are TRBV29-1 and TRBJ2-1; 16 bases agree with TRBD2. J was trimmed by 10 bases and V by 4 bases; bases with no gene match: 4. Germline CDR1 is SQVTM and CDR2 is ANQGSEA. The CDR3 totals 14 residues. CDR3 sequence: CSVGGLAGGREQFF. The CDR3 coding sequence is TGCAGCGTTGGGGGACTAGCGGGAGGGCGGGAGCAGTTCTTC.

This chain joins TRBV11-3 and TRBJ2-1; possibly TRBD1 or TRBD2 for D (6 bases each). The germline V gene has CDR1 SGHNT and CDR2 YENEEA. This CDR3 region has 15 residues. Trimming took 3 bases from V and 5 from J, leaving 14 bases between them. The CDR3 spells CASSFRQEGNNEQFF. As DNA, the CDR3 is TGTGCCAGCAGCTTCCGACAGGAGGGAAACAATGAGCAGTTCTTC.

With respect to this clone: The sample has other DNA sequences that encode this CDR3 too. The chain links TRBV19 to TRBJ2-7; 9 positions agree with TRBD2. V shed 6 bases, J shed 1 base, and the junction held 4 bases outside the gene matches. Germline CDR1 LNHDA, CDR2 SQIVND (reference sequence). The CDR3 is made up of 14 amino acids. The CDR3 reads CASSMTSGSYEQYF. In nucleotides, the CDR3 is TGTGCCAGTAGCATGACTAGCGGATCCTACGAGCAGTACTTC.

The genes are TRBV11-3 and TRBJ1-3; D is undetermined. This CDR3 comprises 13 residues. Trimming removed 5 bases from V and 9 bases from J, with 14 bases in between. The V gene's germline CDR1 is SGHNT and CDR2 YENEEA. CDR3 protein: CASSPDRELTIYF. DNA for the CDR3: TGTGCCAGCAGCCCCGACCGGGAGCTCACCATATATTTT. Supplemented by reference TRBV11-3 and TRBJ1-3, the full variable domain reads EAGVVQSPRYKIIEKKQPVAFWCNPISGHNTLYWYLQNLGQGPELLIRYENEEAVDDSQLPKDRFSAERLKGVDSTLKIQPAELGDSAVYLCASSPDRELTIYFGEGSWLTVV.

The chain links TRBV10-1 to TRBJ2-7, with TRBD1 matching 7 bases. The CDR3 length is 15 residues. J gave up 5 bases and V 0 bases, and 7 bases lay outside the gene matches. Germline V gene data show CDR1 as WNHNN and CDR2 as SYGVQD (reference sequence). CDR3 sequence reads: CASSESLQGIDEQYF. In DNA form, the CDR3 reads TGCGCCAGCAGTGAGTCGTTACAGGGGATCGACGAGCAGTACTTC.

The chain links TRBV5-1 to TRBJ2-7, with D perhaps matching TRBD1 (6 bases). CDR1 and CDR2 (germline): SGHRS, YFSETQ. The V end was cut by 1 base, the J end by 5 bases, with 7 bases between. The CDR3 consists of 12 residues. CDR3 sequence (DNA): TGCGCCAGCAGCTTGACAGGGAACGAGCAGTACTTC. Amino acids: CASSLTGNEQYF.

The chain has TRBV11-3 and TRBJ2-7, with a weak D call TRBD1 (6 bases). Germline CDR1 reads SGHNT; CDR2 reads YENEEA. CDR3 length: 14 amino acids. V was pared by 8 bases and J by 5 bases, with 19 bases between. CDR3 protein: CASAAVRGGHEQYF. The CDR3, as DNA: TGTGCCAGCGCCGCCGTCAGGGGTGGCCACGAGCAGTACTTC.

This chain joins TRBV30 and TRBJ1-5, with D maybe TRBD1 (6 bases). The germline V gene has CDR1 GTSNPN and CDR2 SVGIG (reference sequence). Trimming cost V 5 bases and J 1 base, with 15 bases left between them. The CDR3 covers 15 residues. The CDR3 sequence: CAWGGPGTSNQPQHF. CDR3 bases: TGTGCCTGGGGGGGCCCGGGGACGAGCAATCAGCCCCAGCATTTT.

The chain is built from TRBV29-1 and TRBJ2-7; tentatively, D is TRBD2 (5 bases). The CDR3 covers 13 residues. Germline CDR1 reads SQVTM; CDR2 reads ANQGSEA. V was cut by 4 bases and J by 6 bases, with 16 bases left in between. The CDR3 is CSVGNGLTGEQYF. Written as DNA, the CDR3 is TGCAGCGTTGGGAACGGACTCACGGGCGAGCAGTACTTC.

CDR3 region: CASRRQGSNYGYTF. CDR3 nucleotide sequence: TGTGCCAGCAGACGACAGGGCTCTAACTATGGCTACACCTTC. V is TRBV28 and J is TRBJ1-2, with 7 bases lining up with TRBD1. The CDR3 has 14 residues. The ends lost 6 bases at V and 0 bases at J; junction bases unmatched: 4. Germline V gene lookup returns CDR1 MDHEN and CDR2 SYDVKM.

The chain carries TRBV5-1 and TRBJ2-7, with TRBD2 matching 7 bases. The V and J ends lost 4 bases and 4 bases, in that order; junction bases with no gene match: 11. The CDR3 spans 15 residues. Germline V lookup: CDR1 SGHRS, CDR2 YFSETQ. As DNA, the CDR3 is TGCGCCAGCAGCATGGAGACGGGACTAACTTACGAGCAGTACTTC. It specifies CASSMETGLTYEQYF.

This chain uses TRBV7-8 with TRBJ2-7, with a tentative D call TRBD1 (5 bases). CDR3 size: 12 residues. Trimming removed 1 base from V and 6 bases from J, with 7 bases in between. Germline V gives CDR1 SGHVS, CDR2 FQNEAQ. CDR3 loop: CASSLGGSEQYF. The CDR3 DNA reads TGTGCCAGCAGCTTAGGGGGCTCCGAGCAGTACTTC.

This chain joins TRBV9 and TRBJ2-1; no clear D gene. Per germline, CDR1 SGDLS and CDR2 YYNGEE. Trimming cost V 2 bases and J 4 bases, with 10 bases left between them. This CDR3 region has 14 residues. The CDR3 DNA is TGTGCCAGCAGCGTTGGCGCTGGTTACAATGAGCAGTTCTTC. Protein sequence: CASSVGAGYNEQFF.

This clone was recorded only once. This rearrangement joins TRBV7-9 to TRBJ1-2; D call uncertain. The CDR3 totals 14 residues. Trimming cost V 2 bases and J 7 bases, with 14 bases left between them. Germline assignment: CDR1 SEHNR and CDR2 FQNEAQ (reference sequence). The CDR3 is CASSLFNRVGGYTF. The CDR3 DNA reads as TGTGCCAGCAGCTTATTTAATCGGGTGGGTGGCTACACCTTC.

This clone came up a few times. The chain is built from TRBV2 and TRBJ1-1, with TRBD1 as a possible D gene (6 bases). Germline V gene data show CDR1 as SNHLY and CDR2 as FYNNEI. Deletions cut 8 bases from V and 4 bases from J, with 17 bases between. The CDR3 has 14 amino acids. The CDR3 nucleotides are TGTGCCAGCCTCCGAGGTTACAGGGCCACTGAAGCTTTCTTT. It codes for CASLRGYRATEAFF.

The J gene is TRBJ2-1, the V gene TRBV18; TRBD1 agrees at 10 bases. Trimming removed 2 bases from V and 6 bases from J; junction bases left unmatched: 7. Germline V gene data show CDR1 as KGHSH and CDR2 as LQKENI. The CDR3 totals 16 residues. The CDR3 DNA reads TGTGCCAGCTCACCATCGACAGGGGGCGTTGCCAATGAGCAGTTCTTC. Its protein product is CASSPSTGGVANEQFF.

The chain is built from TRBV11-2 and TRBJ2-5, with TRBD2 matching over 8 bases. V lost 3 bases to trimming and J lost 5 bases; unmatched junction nucleotides: 5. The CDR3 length is 14 residues. From germline, CDR1 is SGHAT and CDR2 FQNNGV. CDR3 in DNA: TGTGCCAGCAGCTTTACGGGAGGGGATGAGACCCAGTACTTC. Translation: CASSFTGGDETQYF.